Listed here are 17 T cell receptor beta chains from one sample, sequenced in a study of blood T cell repertoires in COVID-19. Profiling relied on immunoSEQ multiplex PCR, and the TCRdb table lists in-frame clones only, not all of them. Among more than 200,000 clones listed, about nine tenths were seen once. What was sequenced was peripheral blood. These receptors came from a woman between 25 and 40 years old with COVID-19, enrolled during active disease.

V and J are TRBV5-1 and TRBJ1-1; the match to TRBD1 covers 11 bases. This CDR3 spans 16 amino acids. Germline CDR1 reads SGHRS; CDR2 reads YFSETQ. Losses at the gene ends were 4 bases for V and 5 bases for J; bases not matched to a gene: 10. The DNA for the CDR3 is TGCGCCAGCAGCCGGCTCGGGACAGGGGGAAGGACTGAAGCTTTCTTT. This encodes CASSRLGTGGRTEAFF.

The rearrangement joins TRBV2 to TRBJ2-1; D might be TRBD2 (5 bases). The CDR3 length is 15 residues. Germline loops: CDR1 SNHLY, CDR2 FYNNEI. Trimming pared 3 bases from V and 1 base from J, leaving 10 bases between. CDR3 sequence: CASSDGVGSYNEQFF. Written as DNA, the CDR3 is TGTGCCAGCAGTGACGGGGTAGGATCCTACAATGAGCAGTTCTTC.

V is TRBV13 and J is TRBJ2-5; 8 bases align to TRBD2. J lost 2 bases, V lost 5 bases, and 4 bases had no gene match. The CDR3 has 14 amino acids. Germline V gene sequence: CDR1 PRHDT, CDR2 FYEKMQ (reference sequence). In DNA form, the CDR3 reads TGTGCCAGCAGCCCGACTAGCGAGCAAGAGACCCAGTACTTC. Its translation is CASSPTSEQETQYF.

The chain uses TRBV30 and TRBJ1-2, with D possibly being TRBD1 (5 bases). The germline CDR1 and CDR2 sequences are GTSNPN and SVGIG (reference sequence). Trimming took off 2 bases at V and 8 bases at J, with 9 bases between the two ends. The CDR3 runs to 11 residues. The chain's CDR3 is CAWSQGSGYTF. CDR3 nucleotide sequence: TGTGCCTGGAGTCAGGGATCGGGCTACACCTTC.

The chain joins TRBV5-1 to TRBJ1-2, with TRBD1 matching over 9 bases. This CDR3 is built from 19 residues. V shed 0 bases and J 6 bases; nucleotides not matched to a gene: 18. The germline V gene has CDR1 SGHRS and CDR2 YFSETQ. CDR3 nucleotides: TGCGCCAGCAGCTTGGCCAGTAGGACAGGGGCTGCCCAACCCGATGGCTACACCTTC. Residues: CASSLASRTGAAQPDGYTF.

V and J are TRBV29-1 and TRBJ2-2; D perhaps matches TRBD1 (5 bases). V was clipped by 4 bases and J by 7 bases, with 16 bases between them. The CDR3 loop spans 14 amino acids. Germline V gives CDR1 SQVTM, CDR2 ANQGSEA. In DNA, the CDR3 is TGCAGCGTTGTCTCAGGGATACACGACGGGGAGCTGTTTTTT. Protein product: CSVVSGIHDGELFF.

The chain carries TRBV7-2 and TRBJ2-1, with 10 positions matching TRBD2. V lost 5 bases, J lost 6 bases, and 4 bases stayed unmatched. There are 14 residues in the CDR3. Germline V gene data show CDR1 as SGHTA and CDR2 as FQGNSA. The CDR3 DNA sequence: TGTGCCAGCAGCCCCTGGACTAGCGGCAATGAGCAGTTCTTC. It yields the protein CASSPWTSGNEQFF.

The chain employs TRBV7-2 and TRBJ2-5; no reliable D call. From germline, CDR1 is SGHTA and CDR2 FQGNSA. V dropped 4 bases and J dropped 13 bases, with 13 bases sitting between them. The CDR3 contains 11 residues. CDR3 amino acids: CASSSLGPLYF. CDR3 in DNA: TGTGCCAGCAGCTCCCTAGGTCCCCTGTACTTC.

The chain employs TRBV7-8 and TRBJ2-7, with 15 bases fitting TRBD2. The germline CDR1 and CDR2 sequences are SGHVS and FQNEAQ. The length of the CDR3 is 16 residues. V trimming: 5 bases; J trimming: 9 bases; junction bases outside the gene matches: 11. The CDR3 sequence is CASSMFGLAGGGRQYV. In DNA, the CDR3 is TGTGCCAGCAGCATGTTTGGACTAGCGGGAGGGGGTCGGCAGTACGTC.

The chain links TRBV6-1 to TRBJ1-2; the D gene is possibly TRBD1 (5 bases). The CDR3 sequence is 14 residues long. Trimming shortened V by 1 base and J by 4 bases, and 10 bases separated the two germline ends. CDR1 is MNHNS and CDR2 is SASEGT in the germline V gene. CDR3 protein: CASSEDGAGYGYTF. CDR3 nucleotides: TGTGCCAGCAGTGAAGATGGGGCTGGCTATGGCTACACCTTC.

The CDR3 nucleotides read TGTGCCAGCAGCGTAGTCCAGAAGGGGAAACTGTTTTTT. Its protein is CASSVVQKGKLFF. This rearrangement joins TRBV9 to TRBJ1-4, with D perhaps matching TRBD1 (5 bases). The V gene lost 0 bases and the J gene lost 11 bases, with 11 bases spanning the gap. The CDR3 length is 13 residues. Germline values: CDR1 SGDLS, CDR2 YYNGEE.

The V call is TRBV5-1, the J call TRBJ2-3; the match to TRBD2 covers 12 bases. The CDR3 loop spans 15 amino acids. Germline V gene sequence: CDR1 SGHRS, CDR2 YFSETQ. V trimming: 5 bases; J trimming: 2 bases; junction bases outside the gene matches: 3. CDR3 bases: TGCGCCAGCAGTAGGACTAGCGGGGCCACAGATACGCAGTATTTT. As protein: CASSRTSGATDTQYF.

J is TRBJ2-5 and V is TRBV5-4; maybe TRBD2 (5 bases). The germline V gene encodes CDR1 SGHNT and CDR2 YYREEE (reference sequence). With 4 bases removed from V and 1 base from J, the gap between germline ends came to 8 bases. This CDR3 region has 13 residues. The CDR3 coding sequence is TGTGCCAGCAGCGTTAGCGTCCAAGAGACCCAGTACTTC. Its translation: CASSVSVQETQYF.

This clone was recorded a few times. J is TRBJ1-2 and V is TRBV19; maybe TRBD1 (6 bases). Deletions cut 5 bases from V and 13 bases from J, with 17 bases between. CDR1 is LNHDA and CDR2 is SQIVND in the germline V gene (reference sequence). The CDR3 runs to 12 residues. The CDR3 DNA reads as TGTGCCAGTAGTGTGGACAGAGGGCCCCTCACCTTC. Encoded protein: CASSVDRGPLTF. Combining the CDR3 with reference TRBV19 and TRBJ1-2 gives the whole variable domain DGGITQSPKYLFRKEGQNVTLSCEQNLNHDAMYWYRQDPGQGLRLIYYSQIVNDFQKGDIAEGYSVSREKKESFPLTVTSAQKNPTAFYLCASSVDRGPLTFGSGTRLTVV.

The chain has TRBV7-2 and TRBJ2-7; weak D call: TRBD1 (6 bases). This CDR3 has 14 amino acids. In germline, CDR1 is SGHTA, CDR2 FQGNSA. The V and J ends lost 5 bases and 2 bases respectively, with 13 bases between them. CDR3 amino acids: CASSVKTGTYEQYF. CDR3 bases: TGTGCCAGCAGCGTAAAGACAGGTACCTACGAGCAGTACTTC.

This chain uses TRBV4-1 with TRBJ1-3; the D is unclear. The CDR3 totals 16 residues. Germline-derived CDR1 and CDR2 are MGHRA and YSYEKL. Deletions cut 1 base from V and 5 bases from J, with 15 bases between. The CDR3 spells CASSQVYTALRNTIYF. As DNA, the CDR3 is TGCGCCAGCAGCCAAGTATATACAGCTCTTAGAAACACCATATATTTT.

The gene calls are TRBV19 and TRBJ2-1, with unresolved D. Trimming left V 3 bases short and J 5 bases short, with 8 bases between. The CDR3 consists of 13 residues. Germline V lookup: CDR1 LNHDA, CDR2 SQIVND (reference sequence). The CDR3 reads CASSISRNNEQFF. CDR3 in DNA: TGTGCCAGTAGTATTTCGCGAAACAATGAGCAGTTCTTC.